The 21 T cell receptor beta chains below come from one sample, sequenced in a study of early T cells in non-severe SARS-CoV-2 infection. Each CDR3 protein gets one entry after TCRdb re-called the 5' RACE reads with MiXCR. The table records about 60,000 distinct CDR3 sequences, around 5.6% of them present only once. Material for sequencing was whole blood. The receptors here all came from an adult who was a healthcare worker with PCR-confirmed SARS-CoV-2 infection or an uninfected control (not recorded which).

This clonotype was picked up many times. The chain carries TRBV27 and TRBJ2-1; 8 bases line up with TRBD1. The germline CDR1 and CDR2 sequences are MNHEY and SMNVEV (reference sequence). The CDR3 is 15 residues long. V shed 2 bases and J 9 bases; nucleotides not matched to a gene: 9. For the CDR3, the DNA is TGTGCCAGCAGTTTAGATCAGGGGGCTTGGGGTGAGCAGTTCTTC. Residues: CASSLDQGAWGEQFF.

The V gene is TRBV25-1, the J gene TRBJ2-5; tentatively, D is TRBD2 (6 bases). CDR3 size: 15 residues. Per germline, CDR1 MGHDK and CDR2 SYGVNS. The germline V and J ends were trimmed by 1 base and 2 bases, with 11 bases remaining between them. The CDR3 DNA reads as TGTGCCAGCAGTGAATTTCGGGGGTTACAAGAGACCCAGTACTTC. It codes for CASSEFRGLQETQYF.

There are many counts of this clonotype. The V gene is TRBV7-6, the J gene TRBJ2-1, with D perhaps matching TRBD1 (6 bases). The CDR3 runs to 14 residues. V was pared by 5 bases and J by 0 bases, with 8 bases between. The germline V gene has CDR1 SGHVS and CDR2 FNYEAQ. The CDR3 here is CASSQGPSYNEQFF. In DNA, the CDR3 is TGTGCCAGCAGCCAGGGGCCCTCCTACAATGAGCAGTTCTTC.

Only a few counts were recorded for this clonotype. J is TRBJ2-1 and V is TRBV5-5; D is possibly TRBD1 (6 bases). CDR1 is SGHKS, CDR2 YYEKEE, per germline (reference sequence). The CDR3 contains 12 residues. The V gene lost 3 bases and the J gene lost 8 bases, with 9 bases spanning the gap. The CDR3 DNA sequence: TGTGCCAGCAGCTCTGGGGGCCATGAGCAGTTCTTC. Protein product: CASSSGGHEQFF.

The chain carries TRBV20-1 and TRBJ1-2; D is unclear. This CDR3 contains 10 residues. The germline V gene encodes CDR1 DFQATT and CDR2 SNEGSKA (reference sequence). V shed 0 bases and J shed 8 bases, with 4 bases lying between them. The CDR3 loop is CSARDYGYTF. The CDR3, as DNA: TGCAGTGCTAGAGATTACGGCTACACCTTC.

This clonotype turned up a few times. The chain uses TRBV10-3 and TRBJ2-7; 8 bases are shared with TRBD2. Germline assignment: CDR1 ENHRY and CDR2 SYGVKD. This CDR3 has 17 amino acids. Trimming removed 4 bases from V and 2 bases from J; junction bases left unmatched: 13. The CDR3 nucleotides are TGTGCCATCAGTGCCCCTGGGGGAACGGGAGGGCCCTACGAGCAGTACTTC. Its protein product is CAISAPGGTGGPYEQYF.

This clonotype has only a few counts. This chain links TRBV3-1 with TRBJ2-1; 7 nucleotides line up with TRBD1. V shed 4 bases, J shed 4 bases, and the junction held 10 bases outside the gene matches. The germline gives CDR1 LGHDT, CDR2 YNNKEL (reference sequence). The CDR3 sequence is 16 residues long. The CDR3, as DNA: TGTGCCAGCAGCCTTCAACCGGGACAGAGTTACAATGAGCAGTTCTTC. Translation: CASSLQPGQSYNEQFF.

This clonotype was recorded at least ten times. This chain connects TRBV6-4 to TRBJ2-2, with 10 bases lining up with TRBD1. This CDR3 is built from 15 residues. The V gene's germline CDR1 is MRHNA and CDR2 SNTAGT. Trimming took 0 bases from V and 6 from J; bases not matched to a gene: 1. CDR3 in DNA: TGTGCCAGCAGTGACTCCGGGACAGGGGCCGGGGAGCTGTTTTTT. Protein sequence: CASSDSGTGAGELFF.

The chain links TRBV5-1 to TRBJ2-1, with unresolved D. V dropped 1 base and J dropped 10 bases, with 6 bases sitting between them. There are 11 residues in the CDR3. Germline loops: CDR1 SGHRS, CDR2 YFSETQ. The DNA of the CDR3 is TGCGCCAGCAGCTTGCTACGGGAGCAGTTCTTC. It yields the protein CASSLLREQFF.

This clonotype appeared a few times. This chain uses TRBV5-4 with TRBJ1-2; D is perhaps TRBD1 (5 bases). This CDR3 is 14 amino acids long. Between the trimmed V and J ends, which lost 4 bases and 6 bases, there was a span of 16 bases. From germline, CDR1 is SGHNT and CDR2 YYREEE (reference sequence). The CDR3: CASSPGRGVHGYTF. The CDR3 DNA is TGTGCCAGCAGCCCCGGACGGGGGGTCCATGGCTACACCTTC.

This clonotype came up a few times. The rearrangement uses TRBV20-1 and TRBJ1-2; weak D call: TRBD1 (6 bases). CDR3 size: 13 residues. CDR1 and CDR2 from the germline V gene are DFQATT and SNEGSKA (reference sequence). With 0 bases removed from V and 8 bases from J, the gap between germline ends came to 13 bases. The chain's CDR3 is CSARDATGHGYTF. The CDR3 region has the DNA TGCAGTGCTAGAGATGCGACAGGTCACGGCTACACCTTC.

V usage is TRBV19 and J usage is TRBJ2-3; TRBD2 aligns across 8 bases. CDR3 length equals 14 residues. Germline CDR1 is LNHDA and CDR2 is SQIVND (reference sequence). J lost 0 bases, V lost 10 bases, and 6 bases had no gene match. The CDR3 spells CATRGGLSTDTQYF. DNA of the CDR3: TGTGCCACCCGGGGGGGGTTGAGCACAGATACGCAGTATTTT.

This clonotype has a count of ten or more. The chain joins TRBV7-9 to TRBJ2-1; 7 bases match TRBD2. The junction had 6 bases not matched to a gene; V was cut back by 3 bases and J by 4 bases. This CDR3 has 15 residues. CDR1 and CDR2 from the germline V gene are SEHNR and FQNEAQ (reference sequence). The CDR3 region is CASSFVGGSYNEQFF. Here the CDR3 DNA reads TGTGCCAGCAGCTTTGTGGGAGGGAGTTACAATGAGCAGTTCTTC.

This clonotype occurred many times. The chain combines TRBV3-1 with TRBJ1-4; no clear D. Looked up from germline, CDR1 is LGHDT and CDR2 is YNNKEL (reference sequence). Trimming pared 0 bases from V and 6 bases from J, leaving 14 bases between. The CDR3 totals 16 residues. CDR3 bases: TGTGCCAGCAGCCAAGATGAACTCCTTCGCGATGAAAAACTGTTTTTT. Residues: CASSQDELLRDEKLFF.

J is TRBJ2-1 and V is TRBV18; D possibly uses TRBD1 or TRBD2 (5 bases each). V lost 5 bases, J lost 7 bases, and 15 bases lay in between. Per the germline V gene, CDR1 is KGHSH and CDR2 is LQKENI. This CDR3 has 14 amino acids. The CDR3 spells CASSGFGTSNEQFF. In DNA form, the CDR3 reads TGTGCCAGCTCAGGATTCGGGACCTCGAATGAGCAGTTCTTC.

This chain links TRBV12-3 or TRBV12-4 with TRBJ2-2, with TRBD2 matching 7 bases. V was pared by 3 bases and J by 6 bases, with 4 bases of the junction left unmatched. This CDR3 spans 14 amino acids. CDR3 loop: CASSFREVAGELFF. The CDR3 DNA follows: TGTGCCAGCAGTTTTCGGGAGGTCGCCGGGGAGCTGTTTTTT.

In its sample, this clonotype was seen many times. The chain couples TRBV19 to TRBJ1-5; D unclear. Germline assignment: CDR1 LNHDA and CDR2 SQIVND (reference sequence). The CDR3 is 16 amino acids. V was shortened by 6 bases and J by 7 bases, with 22 bases between the two germline ends. The CDR3 here is CASRPLREVRTQPQHF. CDR3 bases: TGTGCCAGTAGGCCTCTCCGGGAGGTCAGAACCCAGCCCCAGCATTTT.

In its sample, this clonotype was seen many times. This chain connects TRBV5-1 to TRBJ1-1; 8 bases align to TRBD1. Germline-derived CDR1 and CDR2 are SGHRS and YFSETQ. This CDR3 has 17 residues. Trimming cost V 0 bases and J 4 bases; bases outside gene matches: 11. As DNA, the CDR3 is TGCGCCAGCAGCTTGGCCATCCGGGACAGGAAAGGCACTGAAGCTTTCTTT. It translates to CASSLAIRDRKGTEAFF.

This clonotype was counted ten times or more. This chain uses TRBV5-1 with TRBJ2-2; TRBD1 agrees at 10 bases. Germline V CDR1 and CDR2: SGHRS, YFSETQ. J was trimmed by 0 bases and V by 0 bases; bases with no gene match: 2. The CDR3 has 17 amino acids. The CDR3 loop reads CASSLEGTGANTGELFF. The DNA of the CDR3 is TGCGCCAGCAGCTTGGAGGGGACAGGGGCGAACACCGGGGAGCTGTTTTTT.

This clonotype showed up just a few times. The gene calls are TRBV19 and TRBJ2-7, with D unresolved. V was pared by 2 bases and J by 7 bases, with 15 bases between. This CDR3 has 14 amino acids. CDR1 and CDR2 (germline): LNHDA, SQIVND (reference sequence). Written as DNA, the CDR3 is TGTGCCAGTAGTATATCTCCCCTGCTTCAGGAGCAGTACTTC. This gives the protein CASSISPLLQEQYF.

This clonotype was found a few times. J is TRBJ1-2 and V is TRBV5-1; TRBD1 is a possible D gene (5 bases). Germline lookup yields CDR1 SGHRS and CDR2 YFSETQ. The CDR3 consists of 14 residues. With 2 bases removed from V and 8 bases from J, the gap between germline ends came to 16 bases. CDR3: CASSLNRDYEGYTF. The CDR3 DNA sequence: TGCGCCAGCAGCTTAAACCGGGACTACGAAGGCTACACCTTC.